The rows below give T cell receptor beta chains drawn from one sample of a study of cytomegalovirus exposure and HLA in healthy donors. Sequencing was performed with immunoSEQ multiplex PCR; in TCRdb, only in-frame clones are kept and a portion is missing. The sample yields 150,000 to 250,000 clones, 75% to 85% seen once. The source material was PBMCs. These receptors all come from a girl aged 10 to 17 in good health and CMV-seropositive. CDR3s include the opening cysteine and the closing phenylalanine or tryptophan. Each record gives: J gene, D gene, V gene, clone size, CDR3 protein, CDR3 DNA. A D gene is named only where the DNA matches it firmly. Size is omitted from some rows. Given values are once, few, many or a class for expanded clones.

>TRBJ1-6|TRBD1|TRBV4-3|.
CASSQVGQGNNSPLHF
TGCGCCAGCAGCCAGGTTGGACAGGGGAATAATTCACCCCTCCACTTT
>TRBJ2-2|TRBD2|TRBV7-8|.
CASSTPGGILAEENTGELFF
TGTGCCAGCAGCACTCCGGGGGGGATTTTGGCAGAGGAAAACACCGGGGAGCTGTTTTTT
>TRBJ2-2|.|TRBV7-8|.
CASSWERANTGELFF
TGTGCCAGCAGCTGGGAGAGAGCGAACACCGGGGAGCTGTTTTTT
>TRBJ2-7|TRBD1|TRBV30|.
CAWWPGTGTYEQYF
TGTGCCTGGTGGCCCGGGACAGGCACCTACGAGCAGTACTTC
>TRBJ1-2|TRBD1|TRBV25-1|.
CASRMTGDYGYTF
TGTGCCAGCAGAATGACAGGGGACTATGGCTACACCTTC
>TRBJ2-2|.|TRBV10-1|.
CASTAGPTGELFF
TGCGCCAGCACCGCAGGCCCCACCGGGGAGCTGTTTTTT
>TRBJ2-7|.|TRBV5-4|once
CASSLPGTYEQYF
TGTGCCAGCAGCTTGCCGGGAACCTACGAGCAGTACTTC
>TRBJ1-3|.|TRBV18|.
CASSLEVGNTIYF
TGTGCCAGCTCGTTAGAGGTTGGAAACACCATATATTTT
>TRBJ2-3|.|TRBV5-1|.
CASSLGQSDVVDTQYF
TGCGCCAGCAGCTTGGGACAGTCCGACGTAGTAGATACGCAGTATTTT
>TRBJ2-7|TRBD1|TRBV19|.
CASSKRGTGGPYEQYF
TGTGCCAGTAGCAAAAGAGGGACAGGGGGGCCCTACGAGCAGTACTTC
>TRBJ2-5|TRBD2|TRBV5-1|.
CASSKGLAGETQYF
TGCGCCAGCAGCAAGGGACTAGCGGGTGAGACCCAGTACTTC
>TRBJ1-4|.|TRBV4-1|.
CASSQETGTLANEKLFF
TGCGCCAGCAGCCAAGAAACAGGGACATTAGCTAATGAAAAACTGTTTTTT
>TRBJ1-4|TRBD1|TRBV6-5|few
CASRTGGATAEKLFF
TGTGCCAGCAGGACAGGGGGCGCGACAGCTGAAAAACTGTTTTTT
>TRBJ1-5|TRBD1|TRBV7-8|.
CASSGGQGAGQPQHF
TGTGCCAGCAGCGGGGGACAGGGGGCGGGTCAGCCCCAGCATTTT
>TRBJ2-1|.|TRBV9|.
CASSPIMGANGEQFF
TGTGCCAGCAGCCCCATAATGGGGGCTAACGGTGAGCAGTTCTTC
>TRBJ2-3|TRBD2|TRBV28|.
CASRLLAGGTDTQYF
TGTGCCAGCAGGCTCCTAGCGGGGGGCACAGATACGCAGTATTTT
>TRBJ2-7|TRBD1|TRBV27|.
CASSSGTGPYEQYF
TGTGCCAGCAGTTCCGGGACAGGCCCCTACGAGCAGTACTTC
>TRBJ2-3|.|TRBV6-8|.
CASSLSRGITGQGDTQYF
TGTGCCAGCAGTTTATCGAGGGGGATAACGGGGCAAGGAGATACGCAGTATTTT
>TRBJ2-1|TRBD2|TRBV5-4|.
CASSPGLDGYNEQFF
TGTGCCAGCAGCCCCGGACTAGATGGTTACAATGAGCAGTTCTTC
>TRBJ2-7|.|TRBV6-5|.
CASRIDNSYEQYF
TGTGCCAGCAGGATCGACAACTCCTACGAGCAGTACTTC
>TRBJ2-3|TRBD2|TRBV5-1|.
CASSLGLAGGTDTQYF
TGCGCCAGCAGCTTGGGGCTAGCGGGGGGAACAGATACGCAGTATTTT
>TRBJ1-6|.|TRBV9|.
CASSPQSAQGKYSPLHF
TGTGCCAGCAGCCCCCAATCGGCGCAGGGGAAGTATTCACCCCTCCACTTT
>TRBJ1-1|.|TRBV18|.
CASSPGVGTEAFF
TGTGCCAGCTCACCCGGGGTTGGGACAGAAGCTTTCTTT
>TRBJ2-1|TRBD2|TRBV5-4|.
CASSPAMSPAGNPYNEQFF
TGTGCCAGCAGTCCAGCAATGTCCCCAGCGGGAAACCCTTACAATGAGCAGTTCTTC
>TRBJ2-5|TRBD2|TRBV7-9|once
CASSSSKLAGSETQYF
TGTGCCAGCAGCTCATCTAAACTAGCGGGGTCTGAGACCCAGTACTTC
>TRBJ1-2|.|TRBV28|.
CATLLISDGYTF
TGTGCCACCCTGCTCATATCGGATGGCTACACCTTC
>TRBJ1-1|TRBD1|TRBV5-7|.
CASSLSLPPTGMNTEAFF
TGTGCCAGCAGCTTGTCCCTACCCCCGACAGGGATGAACACTGAAGCTTTCTTT
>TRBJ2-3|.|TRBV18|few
CASSPIRVGASSTDTQYF
TGTGCCAGCTCTCCAATCCGGGTTGGTGCGTCTAGCACAGATACGCAGTATTTT
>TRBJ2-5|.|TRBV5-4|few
CASSGQIQETQYF
TGTGCCAGCAGCGGACAGATCCAAGAGACCCAGTACTTC
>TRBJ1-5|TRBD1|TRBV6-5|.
CASSPQGDSNQPQHF
TGTGCCAGCAGCCCCCAGGGGGACAGCAATCAGCCCCAGCATTTT
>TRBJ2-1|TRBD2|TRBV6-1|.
CASSEAILAGGHNEQFF
TGTGCCAGCAGTGAAGCGATCCTAGCGGGGGGGCACAATGAGCAGTTCTTC
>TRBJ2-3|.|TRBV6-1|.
CASSAGEWDTQYF
TGTGCCAGCAGCGCAGGGGAGTGGGATACGCAGTATTTT
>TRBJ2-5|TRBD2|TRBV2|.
CASRTSGAETQYF
TGTGCCAGCAGGACTAGCGGGGCAGAGACCCAGTACTTC
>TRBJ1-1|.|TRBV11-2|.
CASSPGRDTEAFF
TGTGCCAGCAGCCCCGGCAGGGACACTGAAGCTTTCTTT
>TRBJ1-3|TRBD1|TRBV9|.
CASSEGTGRNTIYF
TGTGCCAGCAGCGAGGGGACAGGGAGAAACACCATATATTTT
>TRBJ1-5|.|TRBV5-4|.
CASSLQGSQPQHF
TGTGCCAGCAGCTTACAGGGAAGCCAGCCCCAGCATTTT
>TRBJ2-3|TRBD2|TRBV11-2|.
CASSPGLASSLPQYF
TGTGCCAGCAGCCCGGGACTAGCGAGCTCCCTCCCGCAGTATTTT
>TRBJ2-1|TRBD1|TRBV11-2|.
CASSLGQGTAYNEQFF
TGTGCCAGCAGCTTGGGACAGGGGACTGCGTACAATGAGCAGTTCTTC
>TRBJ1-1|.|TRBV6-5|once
CASSYSNQGKQAFF
TGTGCCAGCAGTTACTCAAATCAGGGAAAGCAAGCTTTCTTT
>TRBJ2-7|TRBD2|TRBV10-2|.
CASSDSGGAAEQYF
TGCGCCAGCAGTGATAGCGGGGGGGCGGCCGAGCAGTACTTC
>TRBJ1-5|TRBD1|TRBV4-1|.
CASSQEGGTGNQPQHF
TGCGCCAGCAGCCAAGAAGGCGGGACAGGGAATCAGCCCCAGCATTTT